Presented here are 13 T cell receptor beta chains from one specimen sequenced in a study of blood T cell repertoires in COVID-19. Repertoires were generated with immunoSEQ multiplex PCR, while TCRdb's copy carries only in-frame clones and drops some. Counted here are some 40,000 clones, 88% occurring once; the ten biggest clones make up 4.8%. Sequenced: peripheral blood. These receptors all stem from a human donor in a cohort sampled during active COVID-19.

This sequence joins TRBV6-5 and TRBJ1-1; D is possibly TRBD1 (6 bases). Germline-derived CDR1 and CDR2 are MNHEY and SVGAGI. The CDR3 is made up of 12 amino acids. Trimming removed 6 bases from V and 6 bases from J, with 11 bases in between. The CDR3 DNA reads TGTGCCAGCAGGACGGGGGGCGCTGAAGCTTTCTTT. It is translated as CASRTGGAEAFF.

The chain has TRBV5-4 and TRBJ2-1, with 13 bases identical to TRBD2. This CDR3 contains 15 residues. CDR1 and CDR2 from the germline V gene are SGHNT and YYREEE (reference sequence). V trimming: 0 bases; J trimming: 6 bases; junction bases outside the gene matches: 0. The CDR3, as DNA: TGTGCCAGCAGCTTGGGGACTAGCGGGAGCAATGAGCAGTTCTTC. Protein: CASSLGTSGSNEQFF.

The genes are TRBV10-1 and TRBJ2-1, with 10 bases that match TRBD2. CDR3 length: 16 amino acids. Germline CDR1 WNHNN, CDR2 SYGVQD (reference sequence). Trimming took 5 bases from V and 1 from J; bases not matched to a gene: 5. CDR3 sequence: CASSRTSGPSYNEQFF. In DNA form, the CDR3 reads TGCGCCAGCAGTCGGACTAGCGGACCTTCCTACAATGAGCAGTTCTTC.

V is TRBV28 and J is TRBJ2-3, with D possibly matching TRBD2 (6 bases). V was shortened by 6 bases and J by 0 bases, with 16 bases between the two germline ends. CDR1 and CDR2 from the germline V gene are MDHEN and SYDVKM. This CDR3 has 16 residues. The CDR3 DNA reads as TGTGCCAGCAGCTTCCGGAAGCGGGCCAGCACAGATACGCAGTATTTT. Protein sequence: CASSFRKRASTDTQYF.

The chain carries TRBV9 and TRBJ1-4, with TRBD1 as a possible D gene (6 bases). Trimming left V 2 bases short and J 3 bases short, with 11 bases between. Germline values: CDR1 SGDLS, CDR2 YYNGEE. The CDR3 sequence is 15 residues long. The CDR3 spells CASSVGGQANEKLFF. The CDR3 DNA follows: TGTGCCAGCAGCGTTGGGGGCCAGGCTAATGAAAAACTGTTTTTT.

J is TRBJ1-1 and V is TRBV2, with D tentatively TRBD1 (5 bases). The CDR3 length is 12 residues. V lost 8 bases to trimming and J lost 5 bases, with 12 bases between them. The V gene's germline CDR1 is SNHLY and CDR2 FYNNEI. This chain's CDR3 is CASGDFGTEAFF. CDR3 in DNA: TGTGCCAGCGGGGACTTCGGGACTGAAGCTTTCTTT.

V usage is TRBV5-1 and J usage is TRBJ2-7, with 9 bases that match TRBD2. Trimming at V came to 8 bases and at J to 2 bases, leaving 5 bases not matched to a gene. Germline CDR1 reads SGHRS; CDR2 reads YFSETQ. The CDR3 has 13 amino acids. The CDR3 protein is CASSPSGAYEQYF. The DNA of the CDR3 is TGCGCCAGTTCCCCTAGCGGGGCCTACGAGCAGTACTTC.

V and J are TRBV5-4 and TRBJ2-5; 13 bases fit TRBD2. This CDR3 is built from 15 residues. The germline gives CDR1 SGHNT, CDR2 YYREEE (reference sequence). Trimming cost V 5 bases and J 5 bases; bases outside gene matches: 6. The DNA of the CDR3 is TGTGCCAGCAGACTAGCGGGAGGGCCCGGGGAGACCCAGTACTTC. It yields the protein CASRLAGGPGETQYF.

The rearrangement links TRBV28 to TRBJ2-7, with D tentatively TRBD2 (6 bases). The germline CDR1 and CDR2 sequences are MDHEN and SYDVKM. The CDR3 runs to 13 residues. V was shortened by 7 bases and J by 2 bases, with 12 bases between the two germline ends. CDR3 protein: CASKGTPTYEQYF. The CDR3 nucleotides are TGTGCCAGCAAGGGGACTCCGACCTACGAGCAGTACTTC.

The chain is built from TRBV3-1 (or the pseudogene TRBV3-2) and TRBJ1-4; no definite D call. Between the trimmed V and J ends, which lost 0 bases and 2 bases, there was a span of 10 bases. The CDR3 covers 16 residues. Per the germline V gene, CDR1 is LGHDT and CDR2 is YNNKEL (reference sequence). CDR3 coding DNA: TGTGCCAGCAGCCAAGAGCTTACCGGGACTAATGAAAAACTGTTTTTT. Protein: CASSQELTGTNEKLFF.

V and J are TRBV28 and TRBJ1-4; D uncertain. Trimming took 5 bases from V and 17 from J, leaving 18 bases between them. Germline CDR1 MDHEN, CDR2 SYDVKM. The CDR3 is 12 residues long. The CDR3 bases are TGTGCCAGCAGTCTTCTTCCCGGGAGACTATTTTTT. Amino acid sequence: CASSLLPGRLFF.

The rearrangement links TRBV28 to TRBJ2-7; 8 nucleotides line up with TRBD1. The germline gives CDR1 MDHEN, CDR2 SYDVKM. The CDR3 totals 14 residues. With 5 bases clipped from V and 4 bases from J, the junction kept 7 bases outside the gene matches. The DNA for the CDR3 is TGTGCCAGCAGTCTAGGACAGGGTGCATACGAGCAGTACTTC. Translating gives CASSLGQGAYEQYF.

The rearrangement joins TRBV10-3 to TRBJ2-1, with TRBD2 matching 10 bases. V was pared by 0 bases and J by 1 base, with 6 bases of the junction left unmatched. From germline, CDR1 is ENHRY and CDR2 SYGVKD. The CDR3 length is 18 residues. This chain's CDR3 is CAISESPGLATSYNEQFF. CDR3 nucleotide sequence: TGTGCCATCAGTGAGTCCCCGGGACTAGCGACTTCCTACAATGAGCAGTTCTTC.